Each of the 3 T cell receptor beta chains below was sequenced from the same sample in a study of early T cells in non-severe SARS-CoV-2 infection. TCRdb re-derived calls from the 5' RACE reads in MiXCR, one entry per CDR3 protein. The table shows fewer than 100,000 distinct CDR3 sequences, with over 9% occurring only once. Specimen: whole blood. These receptors all come from an adult who was a healthcare worker with PCR-confirmed SARS-CoV-2 infection or an uninfected control (not recorded which).

CDR3 in amino acids: CSAPLATSYEQYF. CDR3 nucleotides: TGCAGTGCTCCACTAGCAACGTCCTACGAGCAGTACTTC. V and J are TRBV20-1 and TRBJ2-7, with TRBD2 as a possible D gene (6 bases). This CDR3 has 13 residues. V was clipped by 5 bases and J by 1 base, with 12 bases between them. From germline, CDR1 is DFQATT and CDR2 SNEGSKA (reference sequence).

The chain uses TRBV5-1 and TRBJ2-5; D unresolved. The CDR3 loop spans 14 amino acids. CDR1 is SGHRS and CDR2 is YFSETQ in the germline V gene. Trimming removed 5 bases at V and 2 bases at J, with 13 bases between. CDR3 sequence: CASRGGRNQETQYF. The CDR3 DNA reads as TGCGCCAGCAGGGGCGGCAGAAATCAAGAGACCCAGTACTTC. The full variable domain, its missing parts supplied by reference TRBV5-1 and TRBJ2-5, is KAGVTQTPRYLIKTRGQQVTLSCSPISGHRSVSWYQQTPGQGLQFLFEYFSETQRNKGNFPGRFSGRQFSNSRSEMNVSTLELGDSALYLCASRGGRNQETQYFGPGTRLLVL.

This clonotype appeared many times. The chain is built from TRBV11-2 and TRBJ2-2; the D is unclear. This CDR3 has 13 amino acids. Germline values: CDR1 SGHAT, CDR2 FQNNGV. Deletions cut 10 bases from V and 4 bases from J, with 13 bases between. CDR3 sequence: CAIKWMATGELFF. The CDR3, as DNA: TGTGCCATAAAGTGGATGGCCACCGGGGAGCTGTTTTTT. Full variable domain (remainder filled in from reference TRBV11-2 and TRBJ2-2): EAGVAQSPRYKIIEKRQSVAFWCNPISGHATLYWYQQILGQGPKLLIQFQNNGVVDDSQLPKDRFSAERLKGVDSTLKIQPAKLEDSAVYLCAIKWMATGELFFGEGSRLTVL.